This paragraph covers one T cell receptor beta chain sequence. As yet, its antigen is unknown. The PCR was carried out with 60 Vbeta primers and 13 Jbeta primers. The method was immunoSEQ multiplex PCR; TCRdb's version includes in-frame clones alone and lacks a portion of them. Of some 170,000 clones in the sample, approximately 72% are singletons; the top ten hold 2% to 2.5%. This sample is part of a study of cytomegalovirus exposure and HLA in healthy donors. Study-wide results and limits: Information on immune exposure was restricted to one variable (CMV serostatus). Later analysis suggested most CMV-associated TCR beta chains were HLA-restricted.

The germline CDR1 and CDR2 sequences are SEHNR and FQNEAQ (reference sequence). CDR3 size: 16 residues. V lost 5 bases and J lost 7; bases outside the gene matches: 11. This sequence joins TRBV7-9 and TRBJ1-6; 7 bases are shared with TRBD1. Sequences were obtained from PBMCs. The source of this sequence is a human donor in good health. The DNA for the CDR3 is TGTGCCAGCAGCCCGTACCAGGGACAGAGCAATTCACCCCTCCACTTT. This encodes CASSPYQGQSNSPLHF.